The text below deals with one TCR beta chain. Its antigen is not identified. The record originates from a study of T cell repertoires in cytomegalovirus infection. V was clipped by 5 bases and J by 7 bases, with 12 bases between them. This CDR3 is built from 13 residues. Germline-derived CDR1 and CDR2 are SGHVT and SQSDAQ. TCRdb itself ran the reads through MiXCR, one entry per CDR3 protein. Counted here are under 150,000 distinct CDR3 sequences, about 30% occurring once; the ten biggest clones make up roughly two fifths. The chain has TRBV7-4 and TRBJ2-1; D is undetermined. The material sequenced was CD8+ T cells from cultured PBMCs, taken from culture after CMV antigen stimulation. This receptor was identified in a human donor in good health (CMV status not recorded). Some clones in this sample may be carry-over from other donors' samples. The CDR3 DNA follows: TGTGCCAGCAGCCAAGAGGTGCGGAATGAGCAGTTCTTC. Amino acids: CASSQEVRNEQFF.